These 24 T cell receptor beta chains share one sample of origin, sequenced in a study of regulatory T cells in long-lasting Graves disease. Time point given: newly diagnosed GD, antithyroid drugs for less than 3 months. The TCR library was made from RNA that had been extracted from PBMCs in TRIzol. CDR3-region Arm-PCR and iRepertoire HTBI primers produced the TCR beta libraries. TCRdb reanalysed the multiplex PCR reads using MiXCR and keeps one entry per CDR3 protein. This sample carries 450,000 to 500,000 distinct CDR3 sequences, about a sixth of them seen once, and the ten largest clones take 9% to 15%. The data were also submitted as part of a second study, on T cells in Graves' hyperthyroidism and ophthalmopathy.

Sequenced here: peripheral blood mononuclear cells (PBMCs), sampled at new diagnosis, from a patient treated with antithyroid drugs. These receptors were collected from a middle-aged man with Graves disease.

In this sample, this clonotype turned up many times. V gene TRBV12-3 or TRBV12-4 combines with J gene TRBJ2-1; tentative D call: TRBD2 (7 bases). Trimming removed 5 bases at V and 9 bases at J, with 14 bases between. There are 13 residues in the CDR3. CDR3 in amino acids: CASSGLGGGEQFF. The DNA for the CDR3 is TGTGCCAGCAGTGGACTAGGGGGAGGTGAGCAGTTCTTC.

The sample holds many counts of this clonotype. A read error may produce the germline difference seen at one junction end. The chain employs TRBV5-1 and TRBJ2-7; the D call may be TRBD1 or TRBD2 (5 bases each). CDR3 length: 14 residues. Germline loops: CDR1 SGHRS, CDR2 YFSETQ. CDR3 protein: CASSLAQGTKEQYF. As DNA, the CDR3 is TGTGCCAGCAGCTTGGCCCAAGGGACGAAAGAGCAGTACTTC.

This clonotype was counted many times. The chain joins TRBV3-1 to TRBJ1-3; D gene unclear. The germline V gene has CDR1 LGHDT and CDR2 YNNKEL (reference sequence). The ends were cut back, 3 bases at V and 4 bases at J, with 10 bases in the middle. This CDR3 has 14 amino acids. The DNA for the CDR3 is TGTGCCAGCAGCCAGCGAGGGTTCGGAAACACCATATATTTT. Its protein product is CASSQRGFGNTIYF.

This chain joins TRBV6-2 or TRBV6-3 and TRBJ2-1; 10 positions agree with TRBD2. From germline, CDR1 is MNHEY and CDR2 SVGEGT. V shed 6 bases and J 9 bases; nucleotides not matched to a gene: 11. The CDR3 has 15 residues. The CDR3 region is CASRPPSGRFGEQFF. Here the CDR3 DNA reads TGTGCCAGCAGGCCTCCTAGCGGGAGATTTGGTGAGCAGTTCTTC.

This clonotype was picked up one time. The chain joins TRBV5-1 to TRBJ2-3; 7 bases line up with TRBD2. V lost 4 bases to trimming and J lost 0 bases; unmatched junction nucleotides: 8. CDR3 length: 16 residues. Germline values: CDR1 SGHRS, CDR2 YFSETQ. The CDR3 protein is CASSPGLTPSTDTQYF. CDR3 coding DNA: TGCGCCAGCAGCCCGGGACTAACCCCTAGCACAGATACGCAGTATTTT.

This clonotype came up many times. The V gene is TRBV5-1, the J gene TRBJ1-2; tentatively, D is TRBD1 (6 bases). Trimming left V 4 bases short and J 2 bases short, with 15 bases between. Germline V gives CDR1 SGHRS, CDR2 YFSETQ. The CDR3 loop spans 15 amino acids. The CDR3 protein is CASSPLTGPNYGYTF. CDR3 nucleotides: TGCGCCAGCAGCCCCCTGACAGGTCCGAACTATGGCTACACCTTC. The whole variable domain, remainder taken from reference TRBV5-1 and TRBJ1-2, is KAGVTQTPRYLIKTRGQQVTLSCSPISGHRSVSWYQQTPGQGLQFLFEYFSETQRNKGNFPGRFSGRQFSNSRSEMNVSTLELGDSALYLCASSPLTGPNYGYTFGSGTRLTVV.

This clonotype was observed a handful of times. V and J are TRBV7-8 and TRBJ2-7, with D possibly being TRBD2 (5 bases). Germline V gives CDR1 SGHVS, CDR2 FQNEAQ. The V gene lost 5 bases and the J gene lost 3 bases, with 14 bases spanning the gap. This CDR3 contains 14 residues. The CDR3 here is CASSPVVGNYEQYF. In DNA form, the CDR3 reads TGTGCCAGCAGCCCCGTCGTCGGGAACTACGAGCAGTACTTC.

This clonotype showed up many times. The chain joins TRBV6-1 to TRBJ2-1, with D perhaps matching TRBD1 (6 bases). This CDR3 has 13 residues. Trimming removed 2 bases from V and 6 bases from J, with 8 bases in between. Germline V gene lookup returns CDR1 MNHNS and CDR2 SASEGT. The CDR3 DNA follows: TGTGCCAGCAGTGAAATACAGGGCAATGAGCAGTTCTTC. The encoded protein is CASSEIQGNEQFF.

At least ten counts were recorded for this clonotype. This chain uses TRBV3-1 with TRBJ2-7; no clear D. This CDR3 has 13 amino acids. The germline V and J ends were trimmed by 4 bases and 5 bases, with 12 bases remaining between them. The germline V gene has CDR1 LGHDT and CDR2 YNNKEL (reference sequence). The chain's CDR3 is CASSRHDGNEQYF. CDR3 nucleotides: TGTGCCAGCAGCCGTCACGACGGCAACGAGCAGTACTTC.

V is TRBV27 and J is TRBJ1-5; unclear D gene. The CDR3 extends over 12 amino acids. V dropped 11 bases and J dropped 3 bases, with 11 bases sitting between them. Per the germline V gene, CDR1 is MNHEY and CDR2 is SMNVEV (reference sequence). CDR3 nucleotide sequence: TGTGCCGTTGGCCCGAACAATCAGCCCCAGCATTTT. Translating it yields CAVGPNNQPQHF.

This clonotype was observed at least ten times. The genes are TRBV6-5 and TRBJ2-7; TRBD2 matches at 11 bases. Trimming at V came to 2 bases and at J to 4 bases, leaving 4 bases not matched to a gene. Germline V CDR1 and CDR2: MNHEY, SVGAGI. The CDR3 has 15 amino acids. CDR3 residues: CASSYELAGGYEQYF. CDR3 nucleotides: TGTGCCAGCAGTTACGAGCTAGCGGGAGGTTACGAGCAGTACTTC.

The V call is TRBV7-9, the J call TRBJ1-2, with 9 bases that match TRBD1. With 6 bases clipped from V and 4 bases from J, the junction kept 9 bases outside the gene matches. The CDR3 loop spans 15 amino acids. CDR1 and CDR2 (germline): SEHNR, FQNEAQ (reference sequence). The CDR3 spells CASRPGPGQGYGYTF. CDR3 DNA: TGTGCCAGCAGGCCCGGACCGGGACAGGGCTATGGCTACACCTTC.

The chain has TRBV25-1 and TRBJ1-3; D perhaps matches TRBD1 (5 bases). CDR3 length equals 16 residues. CDR1 is MGHDK and CDR2 is SYGVNS in the germline V gene. Trimming cost V 2 bases and J 2 bases, with 13 bases left between them. The CDR3 region is CASSEEKGTAGNTIYF. The CDR3 region has the DNA TGTGCCAGCAGTGAAGAGAAGGGGACCGCTGGAAACACCATATATTTT.

The J gene is TRBJ2-7, the V gene TRBV29-1; 7 bases fit TRBD2. Per germline, CDR1 SQVTM and CDR2 ANQGSEA. The CDR3 has 14 amino acids. The J segment lost 2 bases and the V segment lost 2 bases, leaving 6 bases of the junction unmatched. The CDR3 coding sequence is TGCAGCGTTGAACCAGCGGGACTCGCCTACGAGCAGTACTTC. Amino acids: CSVEPAGLAYEQYF.

This clonotype came up many times. The chain carries TRBV7-9 and TRBJ2-7; maybe TRBD2 (5 bases). V dropped 6 bases and J dropped 3 bases, with 9 bases sitting between them. Germline V gene data show CDR1 as SEHNR and CDR2 as FQNEAQ (reference sequence). This CDR3 has 12 amino acids. As DNA, the CDR3 is TGTGCCAGCAGTAGAGGGATCTACGAGCAGTACTTC. It translates to CASSRGIYEQYF.

Many counts were recorded for this clonotype. The gene calls are TRBV20-1 and TRBJ2-3; TRBD2 aligns across 7 bases. Germline V gene lookup returns CDR1 DFQATT and CDR2 SNEGSKA (reference sequence). The V segment lost 0 bases and the J segment 4 bases; nucleotides outside the gene matches: 7. This CDR3 spans 15 amino acids. The CDR3 bases are TGCAGTGCTAGAGACCCCGGGACTACTGCAGATACGCAGTATTTT. Translated, it gives CSARDPGTTADTQYF.

The chain has TRBV20-1 and TRBJ2-3; 7 bases align to TRBD1. Per the germline V gene, CDR1 is DFQATT and CDR2 is SNEGSKA (reference sequence). V was clipped by 1 base and J by 6 bases; unmatched bases: 7. The length of the CDR3 is 14 residues. The CDR3 DNA sequence: TGCAGTGCTAGAGTTCAGGAACAGGGGGATACGCAGTATTTT. Translated, it gives CSARVQEQGDTQYF.

The table lists this clonotype with many counts. This chain joins TRBV30 and TRBJ2-7; TRBD1 might be the D (6 bases). Germline CDR1 is GTSNPN and CDR2 is SVGIG (reference sequence). Trimming cost V 2 bases and J 6 bases, with 17 bases left between them. The CDR3 spans 14 residues. The CDR3 DNA reads as TGTGCCTGGAGTCCCCCGGGACAAAAGGCCGAGCAGTACTTC. Amino acids: CAWSPPGQKAEQYF. The variable domain in full, with the rest retrieved from reference TRBV30 and TRBJ2-7, is SQTIHQWPATLVQPVGSPLSLECTVEGTSNPNLYWYRQAAGRGLQLLFYSVGIGQISSEVPQNLSASRPQDRQFILSSKKLLLSDSGFYLCAWSPPGQKAEQYFGPGTRLTVT.

This clonotype was counted ten times or more. J is TRBJ2-7 and V is TRBV2, with TRBD2 identical over 8 bases. This CDR3 is built from 14 residues. The germline V gene has CDR1 SNHLY and CDR2 FYNNEI. V dropped 7 bases and J dropped 4; count of bases not matched to a gene: 9. The CDR3 loop is CASNEGGRTYEQYF. The CDR3 coding sequence is TGTGCCAGCAACGAGGGCGGGAGGACGTACGAGCAGTACTTC.

This clonotype was counted many times. The rearrangement uses TRBV6-9 and TRBJ2-7, with D possibly matching TRBD1 (5 bases). This CDR3 region has 15 residues. Germline assignment: CDR1 MNHGY and CDR2 SVAAGI. V lost 3 bases and J lost 6, with 18 bases in between. The CDR3 reads CASSYSNDGASEQYF. DNA for the CDR3: TGTGCCAGCAGTTACTCGAACGATGGGGCCTCCGAGCAGTACTTC.

The chain carries TRBV6-2 or TRBV6-3 and TRBJ2-2; 12 bases line up with TRBD2. With V trimmed by 4 bases and J by 0 bases, 3 bases remained unmatched. The length of the CDR3 is 17 residues. Germline CDR1 and CDR2: MNHEY and SVGEGT. CDR3 DNA: TGTGCCAGCAGTTCGACTAGCGGGAGATCGAACACCGGGGAGCTGTTTTTT. Its protein product is CASSSTSGRSNTGELFF.

This clonotype was observed a few times. This CDR3 is CASSLALRQGGSNEQFF. CDR3 nucleotide sequence: TGTGCCAGCAGCTTAGCATTACGACAGGGGGGAAGTAATGAGCAGTTCTTC. The chain combines TRBV7-9 with TRBJ2-1; the match to TRBD1 covers 9 bases. This CDR3 contains 17 residues. CDR1 SEHNR and CDR2 FQNEAQ come from the germline V gene (reference sequence). V trimming: 0 bases; J trimming: 7 bases; junction bases outside the gene matches: 10.

The chain combines TRBV5-6 with TRBJ1-5; D ambiguous. This CDR3 has 16 amino acids. Germline V gene lookup returns CDR1 SGHDT and CDR2 YYEEEE. The V gene lost 1 base and the J gene lost 1 base, with 12 bases spanning the gap. The CDR3 sequence is CASSLRTRRSNQPQHF. The CDR3 nucleotides are TGTGCCAGCAGCTTGCGTACGAGAAGGAGCAATCAGCCCCAGCATTTT.

Notes on this clonotype: This may be a read error: a much more frequent sequence differs by one nucleotide. This rearrangement joins TRBV28 to TRBJ2-5, with 7 bases that match TRBD2. Trimming took 6 bases from V and 9 from J; bases not matched to a gene: 4. The CDR3 has 11 amino acids. Germline assignment: CDR1 MDHEN and CDR2 SYDVKM. The CDR3 DNA is TGTGCCAGCAGGCGGGAGTGGGCCCAGTACTTC. It is translated as CASRREWAQYF. The full variable domain, with the rest looked up from reference TRBV28 and TRBJ2-5, is DVKVTQSSRYLVKRTGEKVFLECVQDMDHENMFWYRQDPGLGLRLIYFSYDVKMKEKGDIPEGYSVSREKKERFSLILESASTNQTSMYLCASRREWAQYFGPGTRLLVL.